This T cell receptor beta chain was recovered during a study of cytomegalovirus exposure and HLA in healthy donors. Study-wide points: Published work reported that the classifier diagnosed cytomegalovirus status with high specificity and sensitivity.

Looked up from germline, CDR1 is MNHEY and CDR2 is SMNVEV (reference sequence). CDR3 length: 13 residues. This clone was found a few times. Its antigen remains unidentified. Both 60 Vbeta primers and 13 Jbeta primers went into the PCR. The repertoire was sequenced with immunoSEQ multiplex PCR; TCRdb's copy has only in-frame clones and lacks some. Of about 250,000 clones listed, under 80% are singletons. What was sequenced was PBMCs. The source of this sequence is a female donor in good health and CMV-seronegative. This chain connects TRBV27 to TRBJ2-5; maybe TRBD2 (5 bases). TRBJ2-7 matches the DNA end more closely, so the J call is doubtful. The CDR3 DNA reads TGTGCCAGCAGGTCGCTAGCCCCCTACGAGCAGTACTTC. It codes for CASRSLAPYEQYF.